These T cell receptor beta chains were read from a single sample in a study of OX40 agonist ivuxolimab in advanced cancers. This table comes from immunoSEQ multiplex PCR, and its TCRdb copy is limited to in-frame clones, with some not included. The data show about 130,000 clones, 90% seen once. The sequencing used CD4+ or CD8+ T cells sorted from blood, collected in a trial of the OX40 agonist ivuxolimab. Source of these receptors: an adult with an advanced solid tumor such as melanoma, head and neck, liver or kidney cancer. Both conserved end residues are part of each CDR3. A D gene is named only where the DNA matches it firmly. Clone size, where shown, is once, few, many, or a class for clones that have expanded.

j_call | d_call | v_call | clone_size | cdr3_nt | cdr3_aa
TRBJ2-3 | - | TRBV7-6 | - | TGTGCCAGCAGCTTACCCCCAGATACGCAGTATTTT | CASSLPPDTQYF
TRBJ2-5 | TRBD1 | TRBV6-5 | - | TGTGCCAGCGGACAGGGTTTCGGGCAGTACTTC | CASGQGFGQYF
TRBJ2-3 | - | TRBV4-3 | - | TGCGCCAGCAGCCAAGGCGGGTCAAGCACAGATACGCAGTATTTT | CASSQGGSSTDTQYF
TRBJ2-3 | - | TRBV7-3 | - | TGTGCCAGCAGCCCTCGGAGGGAAGATACGCAGTATTTT | CASSPRREDTQYF
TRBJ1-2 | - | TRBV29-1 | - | TGCAGCGTTGTGGAGAGCAATGGCTACACCTTC | CSVVESNGYTF
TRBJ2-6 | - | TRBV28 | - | TGTGCCACCACTAGGGGCAGCCCGAGCTCTGGGGCCAACGTCCTGACTTTC | CATTRGSPSSGANVLTF
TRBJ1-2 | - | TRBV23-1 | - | TGCGCCAGCAGTCAATCGTTTCCAGGAGGCCACTATGGCTACACCTTC | CASSQSFPGGHYGYTF
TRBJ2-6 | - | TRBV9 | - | TGTGCCAGCAGCTTCGAAAGCTCTGGGGCCAACGTCCTGACTTTC | CASSFESSGANVLTF
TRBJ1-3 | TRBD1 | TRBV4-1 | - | TGCGCCAGCAGCCAAGATCCTAATCGACAGGGTTCAGGAAACACCATATATTTT | CASSQDPNRQGSGNTIYF
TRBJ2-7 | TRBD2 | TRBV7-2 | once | TGTGCCAGCAGCGCTAGCGGTTCTACCTACGAGCAGTACTTC | CASSASGSTYEQYF
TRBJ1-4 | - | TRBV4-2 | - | TGTGCCAGCAGCCAAGACCCTTTGGGGGACGAAAAACTGTTTTTT | CASSQDPLGDEKLFF
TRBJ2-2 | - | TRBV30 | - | TGTGCCTGGAGTGTACAAAGGGAAGGGGAGCTGTTTTTT | CAWSVQREGELFF
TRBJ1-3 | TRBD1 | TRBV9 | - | TGTGCCAGCAGCTTAGAGGGGACAGTAAAAGGAAACACCATATATTTT | CASSLEGTVKGNTIYF
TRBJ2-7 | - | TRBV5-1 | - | TGCGCCAGCAGCTTGACCGGCACTACCTACGAGCAGTACTTC | CASSLTGTTYEQYF
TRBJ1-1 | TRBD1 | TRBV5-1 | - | TGCGCCAGCAGCTCGGACAGGGGTCTCACTGAAGCTTTCTTT | CASSSDRGLTEAFF
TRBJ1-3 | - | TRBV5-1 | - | TGCGCCAGCAGCCTCAGGGAGGGTGGTGGAAACACCATATATTTT | CASSLREGGGNTIYF
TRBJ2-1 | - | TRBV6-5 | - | TGTGCCAGCAGACTGACAGACAATGAGCAGTTCTTC | CASRLTDNEQFF
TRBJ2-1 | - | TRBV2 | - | TGTGCCACGGCAGGCTACAATGAGCAGTTCTTC | CATAGYNEQFF
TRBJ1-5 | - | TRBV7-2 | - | TGTGCCAGCAGCTTAACCGGGGTGGGGAATCAGCCCCAGCATTTT | CASSLTGVGNQPQHF
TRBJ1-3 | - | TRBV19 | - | TGTGCCAGTAGTATCAGAGCGGGCAGCTCTGGAAACACCATATATTTT | CASSIRAGSSGNTIYF
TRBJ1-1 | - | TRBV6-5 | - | TGTGCCAGCAGGATGCCGGGACAGAACACTGAAGCTTTCTTT | CASRMPGQNTEAFF
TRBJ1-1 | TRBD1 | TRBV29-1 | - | TGCAGCGTCGACGGGACAGTGAACACTGAAGCTTTCTTT | CSVDGTVNTEAFF
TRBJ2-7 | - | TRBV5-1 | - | TGCGCCAGCTGCCCCCGAGTTGGCAGTTCCTACGAGCAGTACTTC | CASCPRVGSSYEQYF
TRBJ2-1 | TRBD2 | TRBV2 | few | TGTGCCAGCAGTGAATGGACTAGCGGTCTCTACAATGAGCAGTTCTTC | CASSEWTSGLYNEQFF
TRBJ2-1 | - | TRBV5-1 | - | TGCGCCAGCAGCGGTGACTCCTACAATGAGCAGTTCTTC | CASSGDSYNEQFF
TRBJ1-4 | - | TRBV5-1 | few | TGCGCCAGCAGCTTGGTGGGGGTATCTAATGAAAAACTGTTTTTT | CASSLVGVSNEKLFF
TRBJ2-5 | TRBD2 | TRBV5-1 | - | TGCGCCAGCAGCTTGCCGGGAGGTTTTCGGGAGACCCAGTACTTC | CASSLPGGFRETQYF
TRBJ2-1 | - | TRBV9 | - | TGTGCCAGCAGCGTATTCGACCTACCTACCTACAATGAGCAGTTCTTC | CASSVFDLPTYNEQFF
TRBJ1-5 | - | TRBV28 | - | TGTGCCAGCAGTTTCGACGTCAATCAGCCCCAGCATTTT | CASSFDVNQPQHF
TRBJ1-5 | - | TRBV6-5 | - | TGTGCCAGCAGCCCCAGTTATGGGGGCGGCCAGCCCCAGCATTTT | CASSPSYGGGQPQHF
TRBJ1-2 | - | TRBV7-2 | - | TGTGCCAGCAGCCCACAGATGGATAACTATGGCTACACCTTC | CASSPQMDNYGYTF
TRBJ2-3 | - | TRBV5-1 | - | TGCGCCAGCAGCCAGGAGGGGATAGGCACAGATACGCAGTATTTT | CASSQEGIGTDTQYF
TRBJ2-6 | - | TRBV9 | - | TGTGCCAGCAGCGTACTAACAGGGAGCTCTGGGGCCAACGTCCTGACTTTC | CASSVLTGSSGANVLTF
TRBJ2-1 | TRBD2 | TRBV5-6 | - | TGTGCCAGCAGCTTGAAAGGACTAGCGAGTTCCTACAATGAGCAGTTCTTC | CASSLKGLASSYNEQFF
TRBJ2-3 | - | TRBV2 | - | TGTGCCAGCAGTGACCGGCTGGGAACAGATACGCAGTATTTT | CASSDRLGTDTQYF
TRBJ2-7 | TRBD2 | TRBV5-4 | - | TGTGCCAGCAGCGCCGGGACTAGCGGGGATTACGAGCAGTACTTC | CASSAGTSGDYEQYF
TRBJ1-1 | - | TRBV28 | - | TGTGCCAGCAGTCTTACTTACACTGAAGCTTTCTTT | CASSLTYTEAFF
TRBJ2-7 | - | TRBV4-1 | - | TGCGCCAGCAGCCAAGATCCCCTCTACGAGCAGTACTTC | CASSQDPLYEQYF
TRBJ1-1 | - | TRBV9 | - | TGTGCCAGCAGCGCCCAGAACACTGAAGCTTTCTTT | CASSAQNTEAFF
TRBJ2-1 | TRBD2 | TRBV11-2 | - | TGTGCCAGCAGTTCTTGGACTAGCGGGAGCTCCTACAATGAGCAGTTCTTC | CASSSWTSGSSYNEQFF
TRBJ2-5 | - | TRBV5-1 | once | TGCGCCAGCAGCTTGGCCGGGCAGGGGCAAGAGACCCAGTACTTC | CASSLAGQGQETQYF
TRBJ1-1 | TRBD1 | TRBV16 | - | TGTGCCAGCAGCCAATCCGGACAGGGGAACACTGAAGCTTTCTTT | CASSQSGQGNTEAFF
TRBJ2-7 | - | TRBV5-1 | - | TGCGCCAGCAGCTTGGGTGGGGCTTCCTACGAGCAGTACTTC | CASSLGGASYEQYF
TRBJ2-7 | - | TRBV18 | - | TGTGCCAGCTCACCGGCAAGTCCCTACGAGCAGTACTTC | CASSPASPYEQYF
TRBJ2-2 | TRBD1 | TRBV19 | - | TGTGCCAGTAGTCACCGACAGGGGGCTTTGACCGGGGAGCTGTTTTTT | CASSHRQGALTGELFF
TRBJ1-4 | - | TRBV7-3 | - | TGTGCCAGCAGCTTAGAGGCTGATCTAAATGAAAAACTGTTTTTT | CASSLEADLNEKLFF
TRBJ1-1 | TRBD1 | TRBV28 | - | TGTGCCAGCTGTTCCAGACCGGGACAGGGATCCACTGAAGCTTTCTTT | CASCSRPGQGSTEAFF
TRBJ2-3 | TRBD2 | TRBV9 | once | TGTGCCAGCAGCGTAAAGGCTAGCGGGAGCACAGATACGCAGTATTTT | CASSVKASGSTDTQYF